The TCR beta chain under discussion was sequenced for a study of shared clonotypes between healthy human individuals. V lost 4 bases, J lost 3 bases, and 16 bases lay in between. The germline V gene encodes CDR1 SGHDN and CDR2 FVKESK. The CDR3 runs 16 residues. For each subset, genomic DNA was distributed in equal portions over several immunoSEQ plates. Produced via immunoSEQ multiplex PCR; TCRdb's table is partial and in-frame only. The sample carries millions of clones, approximately 90% recorded once. The sample taken for sequencing was naive CD4+ T cells sorted from blood. The subset: CD45RA+ positively selected. The TCR originated in a young man in good health. The chain uses TRBV14 and TRBJ1-3; D perhaps matches TRBD1 (5 bases). The CDR3: CASSRGPWMVGNTIYF. Written as DNA, the CDR3 is TGTGCCAGCAGCCGGGGACCCTGGATGGTTGGAAACACCATATATTTT.